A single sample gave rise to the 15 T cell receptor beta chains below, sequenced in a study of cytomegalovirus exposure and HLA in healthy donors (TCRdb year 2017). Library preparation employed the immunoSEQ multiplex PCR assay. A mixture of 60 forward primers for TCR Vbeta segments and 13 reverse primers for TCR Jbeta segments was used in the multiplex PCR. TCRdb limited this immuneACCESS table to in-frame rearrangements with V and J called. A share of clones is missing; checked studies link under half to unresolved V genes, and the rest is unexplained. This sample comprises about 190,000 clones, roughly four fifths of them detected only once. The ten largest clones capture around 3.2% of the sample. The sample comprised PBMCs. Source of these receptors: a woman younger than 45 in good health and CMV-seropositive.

CDR3 in amino acids: CATPPGGRSNQPQHF. The CDR3 DNA reads TGTGCCACCCCCCCGGGAGGGAGGAGCAATCAGCCCCAGCATTTT. V is TRBV15 and J is TRBJ1-5; D remains unclear. This CDR3 is 15 amino acids long. Trimming took off 8 bases at V and 1 base at J, with 15 bases between the two ends. Germline CDR1 and CDR2: LNHNV and YYDKDF (reference sequence). Combining the CDR3 with reference TRBV15 and TRBJ1-5 gives the whole variable domain DAMVIQNPRYQVTQFGKPVTLSCSQTLNHNVMYWYQQKSSQAPKLLFHYYDKDFNNEADTPDNFQSRRPNTSFCFLDIRSPGLGDTAMYLCATPPGGRSNQPQHFGDGTRLSIL.

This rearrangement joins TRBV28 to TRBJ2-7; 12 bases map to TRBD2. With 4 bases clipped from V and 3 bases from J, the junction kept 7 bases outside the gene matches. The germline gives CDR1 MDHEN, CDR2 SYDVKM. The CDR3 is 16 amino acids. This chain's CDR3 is CASSSTGLAGFYEQYF. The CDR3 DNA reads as TGTGCCAGCAGTTCAACGGGACTAGCGGGCTTCTACGAGCAGTACTTC.

The chain's CDR3 is CASSLEQGAEAFF. The CDR3 region has the DNA TGTGCCAGCAGCTTGGAACAGGGCGCTGAAGCTTTCTTT. The chain is built from TRBV7-6 and TRBJ1-1; a weak D match, TRBD1 (6 bases). The germline V gene has CDR1 SGHVS and CDR2 FNYEAQ. V lost 3 bases and J 6 bases, leaving 11 bases between the germline ends. The CDR3 totals 13 residues. The full variable domain, in which reference TRBV7-6 and TRBJ1-1 provide the parts outside the CDR3, is GAGVSQSPRYKVTKRGQDVALRCDPISGHVSLYWYRQALGQGPEFLTYFNYEAQQDKSGLPNDRFSAERPEGSISTLTIQRTEQRDSAMYRCASSLEQGAEAFFGQGTRLTVV.

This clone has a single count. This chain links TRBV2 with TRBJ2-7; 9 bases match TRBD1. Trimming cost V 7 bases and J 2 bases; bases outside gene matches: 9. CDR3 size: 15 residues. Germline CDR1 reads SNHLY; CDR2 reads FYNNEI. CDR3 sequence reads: CASTPRRTGAYEQYF. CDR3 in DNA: TGTGCCAGCACTCCGCGGAGGACAGGGGCCTACGAGCAGTACTTC. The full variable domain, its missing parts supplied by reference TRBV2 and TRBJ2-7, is EPEVTQTPSHQVTQMGQEVILRCVPISNHLYFYWYRQILGQKVEFLVSFYNNEISEKSEIFDDQFSVERPDGSNFTLKIRSTKLEDSAMYFCASTPRRTGAYEQYFGPGTRLTVT.

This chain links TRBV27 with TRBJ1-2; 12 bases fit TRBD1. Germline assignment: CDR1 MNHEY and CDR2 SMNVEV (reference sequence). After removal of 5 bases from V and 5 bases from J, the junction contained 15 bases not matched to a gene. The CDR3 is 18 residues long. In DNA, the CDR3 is TGTGCCAGCAGTCCCTTAGGGACAGGGGGCGCGGTTAGATATGGCTACACCTTC. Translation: CASSPLGTGGAVRYGYTF.

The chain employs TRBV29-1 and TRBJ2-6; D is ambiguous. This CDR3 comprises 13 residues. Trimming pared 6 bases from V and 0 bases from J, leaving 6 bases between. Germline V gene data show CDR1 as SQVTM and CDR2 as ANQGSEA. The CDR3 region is CSVKRSGANVLTF. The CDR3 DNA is TGCAGCGTCAAGCGCTCTGGGGCCAACGTCCTGACTTTC.

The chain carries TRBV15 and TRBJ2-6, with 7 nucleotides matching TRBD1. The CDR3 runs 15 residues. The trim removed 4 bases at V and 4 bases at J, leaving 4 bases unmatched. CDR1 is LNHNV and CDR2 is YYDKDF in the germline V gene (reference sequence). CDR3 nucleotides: TGTGCCACCAGCATAAGGGGGCCCGGGGCCAACGTCCTGACTTTC. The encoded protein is CATSIRGPGANVLTF.

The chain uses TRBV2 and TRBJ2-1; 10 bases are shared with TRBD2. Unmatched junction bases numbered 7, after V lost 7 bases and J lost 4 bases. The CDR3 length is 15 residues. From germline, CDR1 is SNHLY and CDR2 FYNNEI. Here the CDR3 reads CASKVPSGSYNEQFF. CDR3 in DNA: TGTGCCAGCAAGGTCCCTAGCGGGAGTTACAATGAGCAGTTCTTC.

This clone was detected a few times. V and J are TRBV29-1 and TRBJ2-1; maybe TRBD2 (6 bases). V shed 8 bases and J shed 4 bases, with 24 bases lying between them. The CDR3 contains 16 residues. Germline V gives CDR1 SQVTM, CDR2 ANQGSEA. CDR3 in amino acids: CSIRTGGSVSYNEQFF. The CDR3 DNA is TGCAGCATCAGGACCGGAGGGTCGGTATCATACAATGAGCAGTTCTTC.

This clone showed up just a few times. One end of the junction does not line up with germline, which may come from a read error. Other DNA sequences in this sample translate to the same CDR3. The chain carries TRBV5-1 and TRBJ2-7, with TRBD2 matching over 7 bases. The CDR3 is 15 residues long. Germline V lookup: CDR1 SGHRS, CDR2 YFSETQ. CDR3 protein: CASSLEVSGAYEQYF. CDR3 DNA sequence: TGCGCCAGTAGCTTGGAGGTGAGCGGGGCCTACGAGCAGTACTTC.

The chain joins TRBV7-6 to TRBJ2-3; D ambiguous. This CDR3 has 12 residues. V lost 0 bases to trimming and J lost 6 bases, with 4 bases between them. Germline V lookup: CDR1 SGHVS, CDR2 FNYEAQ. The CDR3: CASSLARDTQYF. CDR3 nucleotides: TGTGCCAGCAGCTTAGCGAGGGATACGCAGTATTTT.

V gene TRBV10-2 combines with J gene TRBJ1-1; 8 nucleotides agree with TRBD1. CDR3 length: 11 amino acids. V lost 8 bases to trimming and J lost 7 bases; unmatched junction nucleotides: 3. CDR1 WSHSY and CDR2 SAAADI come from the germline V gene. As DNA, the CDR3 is TGCGCCAGCGGACAGGGCGGTGAAGCTTTCTTT. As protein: CASGQGGEAFF.

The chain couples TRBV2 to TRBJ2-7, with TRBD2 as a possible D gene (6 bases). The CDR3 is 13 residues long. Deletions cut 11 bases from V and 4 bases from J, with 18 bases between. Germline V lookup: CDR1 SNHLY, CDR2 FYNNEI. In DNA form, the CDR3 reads TGTGCCGACCGGGACTCAAATGGATACGAGCAGTACTTC. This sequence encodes CADRDSNGYEQYF. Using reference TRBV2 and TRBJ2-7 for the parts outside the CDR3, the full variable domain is EPEVTQTPSHQVTQMGQEVILRCVPISNHLYFYWYRQILGQKVEFLVSFYNNEISEKSEIFDDQFSVERPDGSNFTLKIRSTKLEDSAMYFCADRDSNGYEQYFGPGTRLTVT.

CDR3 DNA sequence: TGTGCCAGCAGTTTCAACCGACAGACTTCCTACAATGAGCAGTTCTTC. It yields the protein CASSFNRQTSYNEQFF. The V and J genes are TRBV6-6 and TRBJ2-1; possibly TRBD1 for D (5 bases). Germline CDR1 MNHNY, CDR2 SVGAGI (reference sequence). The CDR3 covers 16 residues. V was shortened by 4 bases and J by 1 base, with 14 bases between the two germline ends.

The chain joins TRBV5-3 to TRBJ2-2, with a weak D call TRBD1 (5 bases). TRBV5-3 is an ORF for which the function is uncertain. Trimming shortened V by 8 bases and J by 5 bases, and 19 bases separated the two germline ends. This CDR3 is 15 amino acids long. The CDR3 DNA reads TGTGCCAGCGGGCAGGGTTTGGCAAAGACCGGGGAGCTGTTTTTT. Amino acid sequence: CASGQGLAKTGELFF.